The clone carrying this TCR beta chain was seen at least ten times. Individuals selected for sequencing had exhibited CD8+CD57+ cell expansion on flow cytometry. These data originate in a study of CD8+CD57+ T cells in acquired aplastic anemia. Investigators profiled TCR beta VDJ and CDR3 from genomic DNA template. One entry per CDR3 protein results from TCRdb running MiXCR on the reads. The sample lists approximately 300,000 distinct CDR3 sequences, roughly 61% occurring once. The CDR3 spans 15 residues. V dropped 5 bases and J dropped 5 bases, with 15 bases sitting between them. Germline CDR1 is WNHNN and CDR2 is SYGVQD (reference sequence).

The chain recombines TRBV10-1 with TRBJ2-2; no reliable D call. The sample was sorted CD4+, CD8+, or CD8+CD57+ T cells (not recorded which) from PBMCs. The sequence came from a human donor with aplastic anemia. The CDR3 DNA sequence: TGCGCCAGCAGTAGTGCCGGTGCATCGACCGGGGAGCTGTTTTTT. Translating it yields CASSSAGASTGELFF.